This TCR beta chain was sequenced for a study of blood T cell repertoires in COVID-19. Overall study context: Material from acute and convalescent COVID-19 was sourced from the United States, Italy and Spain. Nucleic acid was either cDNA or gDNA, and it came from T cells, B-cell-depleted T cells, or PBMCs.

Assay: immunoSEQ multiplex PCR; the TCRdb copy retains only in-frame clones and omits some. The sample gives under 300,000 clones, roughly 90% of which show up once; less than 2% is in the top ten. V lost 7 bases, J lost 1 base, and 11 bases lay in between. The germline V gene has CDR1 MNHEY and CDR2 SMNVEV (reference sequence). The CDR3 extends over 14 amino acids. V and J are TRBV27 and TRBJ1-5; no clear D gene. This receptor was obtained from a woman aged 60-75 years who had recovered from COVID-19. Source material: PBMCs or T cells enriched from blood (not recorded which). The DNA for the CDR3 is TGTGCCAGCACCCAGGATTGGAGCAATCAGCCCCAGCATTTT. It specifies CASTQDWSNQPQHF.